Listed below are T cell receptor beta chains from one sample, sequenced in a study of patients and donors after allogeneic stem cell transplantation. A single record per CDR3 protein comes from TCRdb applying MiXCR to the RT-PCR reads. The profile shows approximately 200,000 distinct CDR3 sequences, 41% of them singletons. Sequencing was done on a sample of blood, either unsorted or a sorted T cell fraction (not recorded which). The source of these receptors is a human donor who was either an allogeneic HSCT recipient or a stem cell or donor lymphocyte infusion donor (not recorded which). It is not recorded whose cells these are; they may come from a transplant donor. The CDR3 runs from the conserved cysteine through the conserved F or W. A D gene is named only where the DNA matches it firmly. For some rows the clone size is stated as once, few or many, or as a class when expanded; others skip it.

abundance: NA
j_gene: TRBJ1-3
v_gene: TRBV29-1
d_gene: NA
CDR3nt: TGCAGCGCTGGGGACGCTGGAAACACCATATATTTT
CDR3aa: CSAGDAGNTIYF

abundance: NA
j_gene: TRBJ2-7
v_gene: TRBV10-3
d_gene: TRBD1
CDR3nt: TGTGCCATCAGAACCGGGACAGTCTACGAGCAGTACTTC
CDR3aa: CAIRTGTVYEQYF

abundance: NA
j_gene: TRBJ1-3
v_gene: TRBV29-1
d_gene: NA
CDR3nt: TGCAGCGTCGCGTACGGGGGAGCCGGAAACACCATATATTTT
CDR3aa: CSVAYGGAGNTIYF

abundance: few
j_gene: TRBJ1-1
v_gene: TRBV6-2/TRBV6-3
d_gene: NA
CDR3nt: TGTGCCAGCAGTTATAGGCCAGGCATGAACACTGAAGCTTTCTTT
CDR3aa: CASSYRPGMNTEAFF

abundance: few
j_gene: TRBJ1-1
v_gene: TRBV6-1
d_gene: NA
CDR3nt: TGTGCCAGCAGTGAACGGGGGAAGAACACTGAAGCTTTCTTT
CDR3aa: CASSERGKNTEAFF

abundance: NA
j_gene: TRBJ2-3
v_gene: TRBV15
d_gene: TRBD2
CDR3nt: TGTGCCACCAGCAGAGGGGTAGCGGGAAGCACAGATACGCAGTATTTT
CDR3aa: CATSRGVAGSTDTQYF

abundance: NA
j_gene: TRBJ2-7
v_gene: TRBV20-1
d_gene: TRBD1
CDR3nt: TGCAGTTTACAGGGGGCGAGTCTAGGAGGCGAGCAGTACTTC
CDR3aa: CSLQGASLGGEQYF

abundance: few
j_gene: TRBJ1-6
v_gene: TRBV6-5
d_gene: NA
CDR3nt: TGTGCCAGCAGTTCACTTTATTCACCCCTCCACTTT
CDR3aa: CASSSLYSPLHF

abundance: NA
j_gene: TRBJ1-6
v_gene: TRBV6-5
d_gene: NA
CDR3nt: TGTGCCAGCACCTTAGGAGCTAATTCACCCCTCCACTTT
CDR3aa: CASTLGANSPLHF

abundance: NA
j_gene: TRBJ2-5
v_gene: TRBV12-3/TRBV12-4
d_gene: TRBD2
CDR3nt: TGTGCCAGCAGCCTAGCGGGAGGATCACACGGGGAGACCCAGTACTTC
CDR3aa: CASSLAGGSHGETQYF

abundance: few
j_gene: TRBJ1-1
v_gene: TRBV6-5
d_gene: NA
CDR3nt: TGTGCCAGCAGATCTGGACGGCTTGAAGCTTTCTTT
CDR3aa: CASRSGRLEAFF

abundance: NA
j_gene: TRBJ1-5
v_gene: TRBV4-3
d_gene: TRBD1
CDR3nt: TGCGCCAGCAGCCAAGATCATCCAGGGGGAGGCCATCAGCCCCAGCATTTT
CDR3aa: CASSQDHPGGGHQPQHF

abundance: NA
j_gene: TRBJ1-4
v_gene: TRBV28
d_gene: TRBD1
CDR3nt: TGTGCCAGCAGTTTGGCGGGACAGACCAATGAAAAACTGTTTTTT
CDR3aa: CASSLAGQTNEKLFF

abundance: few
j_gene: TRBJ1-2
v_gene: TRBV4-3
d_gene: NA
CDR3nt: TGCGCCAGCAGCCAGGCTAACCGGGACAACCGCTATGGCTACACCTTC
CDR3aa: CASSQANRDNRYGYTF

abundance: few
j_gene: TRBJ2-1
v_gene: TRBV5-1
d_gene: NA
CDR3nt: TGCGCCAGCAGCGACTGGACCGGAGGTCATGATGAGCAGTTCTTC
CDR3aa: CASSDWTGGHDEQFF

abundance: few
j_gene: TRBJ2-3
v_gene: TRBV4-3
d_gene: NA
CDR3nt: TGCGCCAGCAGCCGGGAAAGCGGCAGACACACAGATACGCAGTATTTT
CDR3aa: CASSRESGRHTDTQYF

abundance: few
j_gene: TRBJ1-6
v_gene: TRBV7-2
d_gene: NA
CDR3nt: TGTGCCAGCAGTCGAAGCTCCTATAATTCACCCCTCCACTTT
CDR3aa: CASSRSSYNSPLHF

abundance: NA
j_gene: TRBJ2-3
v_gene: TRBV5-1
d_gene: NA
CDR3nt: TGCGCCAGCAGCTTCGACGGGGCGCCAGATACGCAGTATTTT
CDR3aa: CASSFDGAPDTQYF

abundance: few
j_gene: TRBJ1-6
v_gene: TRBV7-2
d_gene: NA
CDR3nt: TGTGCCAGCAGCTTAGATACAGGGCTGTTTAATTCACCCCTCCACTTT
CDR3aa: CASSLDTGLFNSPLHF

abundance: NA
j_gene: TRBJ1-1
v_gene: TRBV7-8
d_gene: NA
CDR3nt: TGTGCCAGCAGCCCATTCCAGGGGCCGAACACTGAAGCTTTCTTT
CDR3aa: CASSPFQGPNTEAFF

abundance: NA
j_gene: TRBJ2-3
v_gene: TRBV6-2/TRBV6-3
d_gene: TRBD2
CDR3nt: TGTGCCAGCAGTTACGAGTTACCGCGGGAGTTCACAGATACGCAGTATTTT
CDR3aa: CASSYELPREFTDTQYF

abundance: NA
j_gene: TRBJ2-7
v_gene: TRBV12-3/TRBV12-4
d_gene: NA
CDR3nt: TGTGCCAGCAGCTGGGACCACCCTACTACCTACGAGCAGTACTTC
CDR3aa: CASSWDHPTTYEQYF

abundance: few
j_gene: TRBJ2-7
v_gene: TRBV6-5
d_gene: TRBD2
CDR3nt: TGTGCCAGCAGTGCCCGGACTAGCGGGAGCTACGAGCAGTACTTC
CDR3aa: CASSARTSGSYEQYF

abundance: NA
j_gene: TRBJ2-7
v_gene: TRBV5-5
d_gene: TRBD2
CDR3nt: TGTGCCAGCAGCTTGGTGCTCTCCGGGACTAGCGCCTACGAGCAGTACTTC
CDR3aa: CASSLVLSGTSAYEQYF

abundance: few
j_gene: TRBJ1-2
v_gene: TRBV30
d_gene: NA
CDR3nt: TGTGCCGCCCCCAGCTCTCCCGGCTATGGCTACACCTTC
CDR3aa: CAAPSSPGYGYTF

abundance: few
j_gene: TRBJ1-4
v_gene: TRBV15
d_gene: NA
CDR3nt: TGTGCCACCAGCAGCCTACAGGAGATAGAGGAAAAACTGTTTTTT
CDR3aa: CATSSLQEIEEKLFF

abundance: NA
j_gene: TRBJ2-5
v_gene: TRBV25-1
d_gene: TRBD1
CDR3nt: TGTGCCAGCAGACCACCCGGGACAGGGGCAGAGACCCAGTACTTC
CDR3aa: CASRPPGTGAETQYF

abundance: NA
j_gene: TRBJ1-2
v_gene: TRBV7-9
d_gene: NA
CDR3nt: TGTGCCAGCAGCTTCCGCTATGGCTACACCTTC
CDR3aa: CASSFRYGYTF

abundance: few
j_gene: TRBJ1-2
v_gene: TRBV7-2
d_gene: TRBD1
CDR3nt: TGTGCCAGCAGCTCACCCCGGACAGGGGGATTCTATGGCTACACCTTC
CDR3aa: CASSSPRTGGFYGYTF

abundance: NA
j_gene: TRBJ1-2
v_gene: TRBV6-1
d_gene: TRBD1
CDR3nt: TGTGCCAGCAGCGCCCCGACAGGGAAGGTGGCTGGCTACACCTTC
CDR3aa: CASSAPTGKVAGYTF

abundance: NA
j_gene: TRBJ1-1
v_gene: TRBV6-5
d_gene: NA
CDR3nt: TGTGCCAGCAGTGCCTTTTCCCGACGGACTGAAGCTTTCTTT
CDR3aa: CASSAFSRRTEAFF

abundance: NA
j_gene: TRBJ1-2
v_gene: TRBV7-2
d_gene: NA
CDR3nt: TGTGCCAGCGGCCGACTGACATTTGACGGCTACACCTTC
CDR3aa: CASGRLTFDGYTF

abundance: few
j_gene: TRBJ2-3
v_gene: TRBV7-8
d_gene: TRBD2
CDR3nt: TGTGCCAGCAGCTTAGAGGGACTAGCGGCTCCTAAAGCTAGCACAGATACGCAGTATTTT
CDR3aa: CASSLEGLAAPKASTDTQYF

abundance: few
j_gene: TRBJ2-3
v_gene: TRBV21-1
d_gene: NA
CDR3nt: TGTGCCAGCAGCAAACGGAACAGGGGAAGAGACATCACAGATACGCAGTATTTT
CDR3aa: CASSKRNRGRDITDTQYF

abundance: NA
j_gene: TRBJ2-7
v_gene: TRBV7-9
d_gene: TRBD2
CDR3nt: TGTGCCAGCAGCTTAGTAGCGGGACATTTATACTTC
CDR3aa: CASSLVAGHLYF

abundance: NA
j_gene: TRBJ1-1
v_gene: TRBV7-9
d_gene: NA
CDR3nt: TGTGCCAGCAGCTTAGTCGGGCTGAACACTGAAGCTTTCTTT
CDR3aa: CASSLVGLNTEAFF

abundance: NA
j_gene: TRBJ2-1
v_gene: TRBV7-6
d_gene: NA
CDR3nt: TGTGCCAGCAGCTTAACCCCCTTGCGGGATTACAATGAGCAGTTCTTC
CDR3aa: CASSLTPLRDYNEQFF

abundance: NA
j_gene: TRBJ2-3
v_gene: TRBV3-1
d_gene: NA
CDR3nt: TGTGCCAGCAGCCAGATGCGGGGCACAGATACGCAGTATTTT
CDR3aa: CASSQMRGTDTQYF

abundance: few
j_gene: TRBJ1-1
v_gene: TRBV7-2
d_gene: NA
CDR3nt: TGTGCCAGCAGCTTCGACCCGATGAACACTGAAGCTTTCTTT
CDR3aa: CASSFDPMNTEAFF

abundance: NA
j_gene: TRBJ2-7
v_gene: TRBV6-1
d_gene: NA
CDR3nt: TGTGCCAGCAGTGAAGCAGGAGGGGAGCAGTACTTC
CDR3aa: CASSEAGGEQYF

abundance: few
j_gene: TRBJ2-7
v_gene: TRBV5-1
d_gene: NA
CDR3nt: TGCGCCAGCAGCTTGGAACAGGGTTTTTCCTACGAGCAGTACTTC
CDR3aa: CASSLEQGFSYEQYF

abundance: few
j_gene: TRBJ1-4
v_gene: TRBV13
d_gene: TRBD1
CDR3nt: TGTGCCAGCAGCCGGAATCCGGGACAGGGGATTCCTGAAAAACTGTTTTTT
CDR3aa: CASSRNPGQGIPEKLFF

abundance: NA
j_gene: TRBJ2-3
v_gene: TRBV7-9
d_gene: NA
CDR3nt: TGTGCCAGCAGCCGGACAGTTTCCGGCACAGATACGCAGTATTTT
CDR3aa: CASSRTVSGTDTQYF

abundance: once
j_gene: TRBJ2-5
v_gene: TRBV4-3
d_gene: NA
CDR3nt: TGCGCCAGCAGCCAAGAGCTAGCCGCCAGGGAGACCCAGTACTTC
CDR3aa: CASSQELAARETQYF

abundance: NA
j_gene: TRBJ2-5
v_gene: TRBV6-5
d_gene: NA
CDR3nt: TGTGCCAGCAGTTACCAATCCCTCACAGGTTACCAAGAGACCCAGTACTTC
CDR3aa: CASSYQSLTGYQETQYF

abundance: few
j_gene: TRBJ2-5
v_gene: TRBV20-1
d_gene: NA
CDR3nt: TGCAGTGCCCCAGAGACCCAGTACTTC
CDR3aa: CSAPETQYF

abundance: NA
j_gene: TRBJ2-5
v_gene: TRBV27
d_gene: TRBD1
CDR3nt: TGTGCCAGCAGGACAGGGTCGGAAGAGACCCAGTACTTC
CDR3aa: CASRTGSEETQYF

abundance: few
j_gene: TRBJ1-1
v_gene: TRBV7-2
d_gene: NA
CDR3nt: TGTGCCAGCAGCAGCAGAGCCTGGGTGGGCACTGAAGCTTTCTTT
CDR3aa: CASSSRAWVGTEAFF

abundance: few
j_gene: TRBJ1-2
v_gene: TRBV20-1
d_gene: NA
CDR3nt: TGCAGTGCTAGAGTCGTATACCGGGACCGCGCGGCCGGTGGCTACACCTTC
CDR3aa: CSARVVYRDRAAGGYTF

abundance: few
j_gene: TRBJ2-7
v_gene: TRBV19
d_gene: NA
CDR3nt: TGTGCCAGTAGATGCGGACGGAGCTCCTACGAGCAGTACTTC
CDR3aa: CASRCGRSSYEQYF

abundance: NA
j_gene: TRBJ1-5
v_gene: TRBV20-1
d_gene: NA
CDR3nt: TGCAGTGCTAGAGTGCGAGGCTGGTATAGCAATCAGCCCCAGCATTTT
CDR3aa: CSARVRGWYSNQPQHF

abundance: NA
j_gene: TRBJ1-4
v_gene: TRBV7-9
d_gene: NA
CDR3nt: TGTGCCAGCCGCCCGCCACAGGGCCTTAATGAAAAACTGTTTTTT
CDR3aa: CASRPPQGLNEKLFF

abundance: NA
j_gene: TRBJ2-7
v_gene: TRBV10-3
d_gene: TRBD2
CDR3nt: TGTGCCATCATGGGGACTAGCTCCTACGAGCAGTACTTC
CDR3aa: CAIMGTSSYEQYF

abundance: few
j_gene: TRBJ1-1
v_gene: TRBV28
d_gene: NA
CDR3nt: TGTGCCAGCAGTTCCATGCCGGGACACACGGAAGCTTTCTTT
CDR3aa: CASSSMPGHTEAFF

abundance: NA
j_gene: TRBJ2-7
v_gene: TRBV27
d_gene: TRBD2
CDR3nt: TGTGCCAGCAGTTCATCCGGGACTAGCGGGCCAAGCTCCTACGAGCAGTACTTC
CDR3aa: CASSSSGTSGPSSYEQYF